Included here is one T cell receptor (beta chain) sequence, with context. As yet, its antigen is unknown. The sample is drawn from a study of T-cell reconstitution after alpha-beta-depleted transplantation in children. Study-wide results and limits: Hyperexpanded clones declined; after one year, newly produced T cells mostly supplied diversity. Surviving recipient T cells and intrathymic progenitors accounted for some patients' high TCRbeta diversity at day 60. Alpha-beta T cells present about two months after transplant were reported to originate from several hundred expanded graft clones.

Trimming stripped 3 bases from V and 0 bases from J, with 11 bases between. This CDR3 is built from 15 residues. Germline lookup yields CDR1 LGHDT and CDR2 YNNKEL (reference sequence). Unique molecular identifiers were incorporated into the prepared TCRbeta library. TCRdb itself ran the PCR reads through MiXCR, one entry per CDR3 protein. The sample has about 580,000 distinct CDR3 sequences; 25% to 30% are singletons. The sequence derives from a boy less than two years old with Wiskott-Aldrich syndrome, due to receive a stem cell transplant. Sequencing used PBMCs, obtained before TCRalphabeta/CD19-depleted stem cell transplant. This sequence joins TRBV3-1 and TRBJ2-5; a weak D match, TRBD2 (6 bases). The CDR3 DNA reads TGTGCCAGCAGCCACTTCTGGGACTACCAAGAGACCCAGTACTTC. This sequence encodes CASSHFWDYQETQYF.